The rows below give T cell receptor beta chains drawn from one sample of a study of blood T cell repertoires in COVID-19. Only in-frame clones appear in the TCRdb table, and some are missing; sequencing was by immunoSEQ multiplex PCR. The sample contains about 230,000 clones, roughly nine tenths of which appear only once. The sequenced sample was PBMCs or T cells enriched from blood (not recorded which). The origin of the receptors is a woman between 50 and 59 years old in a cohort exposed to, infected with or recovered from COVID-19 (not recorded which). Each CDR3 is given with its conserved first and last residue. Fields, in order: D gene, clone size, V gene, J gene, CDR3 DNA, CDR3 protein. D genes are given only for firm matches. Size values are once, few and many counts, or a class for expanded clones, and some rows have none.

TRBD2,NA,TRBV6-5,TRBJ2-2,TGTGCCAGCAGTTATGGGGTAGCGGGAACCACCGGGGAGCTGTTTTTT,CASSYGVAGTTGELFF
TRBD1,NA,TRBV18,TRBJ1-1,TGTGCCACCCCCCCCGCGACAGGGGCTAGCACTGAAGCTTTCTTT,CATPPATGASTEAFF
NA,few,TRBV6-1,TRBJ1-5,TGTGCCAGCAGTGAAAGGGGGGGCTGGGGTCGCAATCAGCCCCAGCATTTT,CASSERGGWGRNQPQHF
NA,NA,TRBV10-3,TRBJ1-2,TGTGCCGTGTGGGCGTCTTCCAATAACTATGGCTACACCTTC,CAVWASSNNYGYTF
NA,NA,TRBV3-1/TRBV3-2,TRBJ2-3,TGTGCCAGCAGCCCTGGGAGGACCGCTAATGAGTATTTT,CASSPGRTANEYF
TRBD2,NA,TRBV18,TRBJ2-5,TGTGCCAGCTCACCCCCTAGCGGGGCTTACCAAGAGACCCAGTACTTC,CASSPPSGAYQETQYF
NA,once,TRBV5-1,TRBJ2-1,TGCGCCAGCAGCCCCGGGACTGAGGCCTCCTACAATGAGCAGTTCTTC,CASSPGTEASYNEQFF
TRBD1,NA,TRBV7-3,TRBJ2-5,TGTGCCAGCAGCTTAGCAGGGGGTGAGACCCAGTACTTC,CASSLAGGETQYF
TRBD1,NA,TRBV9,TRBJ1-3,TGTGCCAGCAGCGAGAGGGGACAGGTCGACTCTGGAAACACCATATATTTT,CASSERGQVDSGNTIYF
NA,NA,TRBV7-9,TRBJ1-6,TGTGCCAGCAGCACCTACAGGGTAGCGAATTCACCCCTCCACTTT,CASSTYRVANSPLHF
NA,once,TRBV7-2,TRBJ1-1,TGTGCCAGCAGCTTCGGGGTGGTAGTAGTAAACACTGAAGCTTTCTTT,CASSFGVVVVNTEAFF
TRBD2,NA,TRBV11-3,TRBJ2-1,TGTGCCAGCAGCCGCAGGGCGCGGGGGGTCGGCGATGAGCAGTTCTTC,CASSRRARGVGDEQFF
NA,NA,TRBV7-2,TRBJ2-2,TGTGCCAGCAGCTCCCCGATCGGTCGGGAGCTGTTTTTT,CASSSPIGRELFF
NA,NA,TRBV2,TRBJ1-5,TGTGCCAGCAGTGATTTGGGGGCAGGGAATCAGCCCCAGCATTTT,CASSDLGAGNQPQHF
TRBD1,NA,TRBV24-1,TRBJ2-1,TGTGCCACCAGTGACCCTGGACAGGGTAACAATGAGCAGTTCTTC,CATSDPGQGNNEQFF
TRBD2,NA,TRBV7-6,TRBJ2-1,TGTGCCAGCAGCTTAGCTAGCGGGGGGTACAATGAGCAGTTCTTC,CASSLASGGYNEQFF
TRBD2,NA,TRBV7-9,TRBJ2-3,TGTGCCAGCAGCTTATCTAGCGGGAACACAGATACGCAGTATTTT,CASSLSSGNTDTQYF
NA,once,TRBV5-1,TRBJ1-1,TGCGCCAGCAGCTTCTCAGGGGATACTGAAGCTTTCTTT,CASSFSGDTEAFF
NA,NA,TRBV2,TRBJ1-2,TGTGCCAGCAGAGCAGGCTATGGCTACACCTTC,CASRAGYGYTF
NA,NA,TRBV9,TRBJ2-2,TGTGCCAGCAGCGTATTTTCAGGGGCGAACACCGGGGAGCTGTTTTTT,CASSVFSGANTGELFF
TRBD2,once,TRBV19,TRBJ2-1,TGTGCCAGTAGTCCCACTAGCGGGGGTACTGAGTTCTTC,CASSPTSGGTEFF
TRBD1,NA,TRBV28,TRBJ1-5,TGTGCCAGCAGGACAGGGGGCTTCGATCAGCCCCAGCATTTT,CASRTGGFDQPQHF
NA,NA,TRBV5-4,TRBJ1-1,TGTGCCAGCAGCTTTCGGGACACTAACACTGAAGCTTTCTTT,CASSFRDTNTEAFF
NA,NA,TRBV27,TRBJ2-2,TGTGCCAGCAGTTTAAAAGCTTCGGGACAACTGTTCGCGAACACCGGGGAGCTGTTTTTT,CASSLKASGQLFANTGELFF
NA,NA,TRBV5-6,TRBJ1-2,TGTGCCAGCAGCCGGGCAGGGGCCAACTATGGCTACACCTTC,CASSRAGANYGYTF
NA,NA,TRBV11-3,TRBJ1-1,TGTGCCAGCAGCTCCGGAGGCCATGAAGCTTTCTTT,CASSSGGHEAFF
TRBD1,NA,TRBV28,TRBJ1-5,TGTGCCAGCAGTTTCACAGGGGGAGGTAGTCAGGGCAATCAGCCCCAGCATTTT,CASSFTGGGSQGNQPQHF
NA,NA,TRBV9,TRBJ2-2,TGTGCCAGCAGCCCGAGACGTGCAACAGACGGGGAGCTGTTTTTT,CASSPRRATDGELFF
TRBD2,NA,TRBV9,TRBJ2-3,TGTGCCAGCAGCGCCATAGCGGGGGGGCCTCCTAGCACAGATACGCAGTATTTT,CASSAIAGGPPSTDTQYF
NA,NA,TRBV10-3,TRBJ2-7,TGTGCCATCAGTGAGACCGGACAGGAGGGGCACGGCCAGTACTTC,CAISETGQEGHGQYF
TRBD2,NA,TRBV4-3,TRBJ2-3,TGCGCCAGCAGAGCTAGCGGGGGCCTTAGCACAGATACGCAGTATTTT,CASRASGGLSTDTQYF
NA,once,TRBV21-1,TRBJ1-5,TGTGCCAGCAGCCCGACAGGGTTTAATCAGCCCCAGCATTTT,CASSPTGFNQPQHF
TRBD1,NA,TRBV3-1/TRBV3-2,TRBJ1-2,TGTGCCAGCAGACGGGGACAGGGGAGTTATGGCTACACCTTC,CASRRGQGSYGYTF
NA,NA,TRBV11-3,TRBJ2-1,TGTGCCAGCAGCTTATTCGCGGGGAGATACAATGAGCAGTTCTTC,CASSLFAGRYNEQFF
NA,NA,TRBV19,TRBJ1-2,TGTGCCAGTACCAGATTGACGGGTCTTAACTATGGCTACACCTTC,CASTRLTGLNYGYTF
TRBD1,many,TRBV4-1,TRBJ1-2,TGCGCCAGCAGCCAGACTCAGGACAGGGACAACTATGGCTACACCTTC,CASSQTQDRDNYGYTF
NA,NA,TRBV5-6,TRBJ2-7,TGTGCCAGCAGCTTGGACAGTTGGGCCGAGCAGTACTTC,CASSLDSWAEQYF
NA,few,TRBV20-1,TRBJ2-5,TGCAGTGCTAGTTGGGGCGACAAGACCCAGTACTTC,CSASWGDKTQYF
TRBD2,NA,TRBV7-7,TRBJ2-1,TGTGCTAGCAGTCCTACTAGCGGGGCGGTCTACAATGAGCAGTTCTTC,CASSPTSGAVYNEQFF
NA,NA,TRBV3-1/TRBV3-2,TRBJ1-5,TGTGCCAGCAGCCACAGGGTCGATCAGCCCCAGCATTTT,CASSHRVDQPQHF
TRBD1,few,TRBV29-1,TRBJ1-1,TGCAGCGTTGAAGGGGGCGGACAGGTGAACACTGAAGCTTTCTTT,CSVEGGGQVNTEAFF
TRBD1,NA,TRBV7-8,TRBJ1-1,TGTGCCAGCAGCCCTAGGGCGGACAGGGCGAACACTGAAGCTTTCTTT,CASSPRADRANTEAFF
NA,NA,TRBV7-8,TRBJ2-7,TGTGCCAGCAGCTTAGCGGGGCCAGTGGACGAGCAGTACTTC,CASSLAGPVDEQYF
TRBD2,NA,TRBV28,TRBJ2-7,TGTGCCAGCACGCGAGCGGGGGTGGACTACGAGCAGTACTTC,CASTRAGVDYEQYF
NA,NA,TRBV5-1,TRBJ2-3,TGCGCCAGCAGCTTGGGGGACTTCACAGATACGCAGTATTTT,CASSLGDFTDTQYF
TRBD2,once,TRBV2,TRBJ2-7,TGTGCCAGCAGTGATCGGGGGGGACCCTACGAGCAGTACTTC,CASSDRGGPYEQYF